This T cell receptor beta chain was recovered during a study of identifying expanded T cells in peripheral blood (dated by TCRdb to the late 2010s). Turning to the overall study: Four technical replicates, made by sequencing separate aliquots from the same pool of genomic DNA, were compared pairwise.

On this clone: Its cognate antigen has yet to be identified. Nothing much larger sits one base from this clone, and base qualities are not available.

Overall study results and their limits: The binomial model flagged around 1.2 differentially abundant clones between technical replicates, compared with approximately 15 over around two weeks and 19 to 20 over around four weeks. Across all healthy-donor time intervals, the beta-binomial model significantly cut both the number of clones called differentially abundant and the false-positive rate. The authors expected that biological variance in healthy repertoires might rise further over much longer intervals, such as months to years. In all healthy donors, the variance in clone template counts between samples taken 2 to 3 weeks apart rose significantly as total template count increased.

TCRbeta CDR3 regions were profiled with the immunoSEQ Assay using bias-controlled multiplex PCR amplification of genomic DNA. The paper's processing steps were these. The absolute abundance of each unique TCRbeta CDR3 region was quantified after sequences were collapsed and filtered. Differential abundance was tested with a binomial (Fisher-equivalent) model and with a beta-binomial model adding time-dependent variance fitted from healthy donors. Clones with fewer than 5 combined templates were removed, and differential abundance was called for clones with a Benjamini-Hochberg FDR below 0.01. Beta-binomial variance was modeled as a function of total template count across the two samples using the form v = (b*log(k)+a)^2. This is the immuneACCESS table as TCRdb keeps it, with only in-frame sequences that have V and J called. A part of the clones is gone; compared with another copy, unresolved V genes explain less than half, and the rest is unexplained. The V and J calls and the clone size are those of that table, but D and trimming were determined from the DNA. The sample records 85,000 to 95,000 clones, 85% to 90% of which are singletons. The top ten constitute approximately 3.9% of the sample.

During the collection period, no infections or other immune events were recorded for the healthy donors. Time-dependent variance in a beta-binomial model of T-cell clone differential abundance was calibrated using healthy-donor blood repertoires as a training cohort. The training cohort comprised roughly ten healthy donors, 3 female and 7 male. The donors were between roughly 29 and 64 years old, with an average age of approximately 45 years. Whole blood, obtained from a commercial supplier, was collected from each healthy donor at three time points spaced around 13 days apart. For immunosequencing, genomic DNA was extracted from whole blood that had not been sorted. Input material: blood. The TCR originated in a person aged 18 to 75 in good health.

The DNA is TGTGCCTGGACCCGGGGCGCGGGAGAGCAGTACTTC. It specifies CAWTRGAGEQYF. The chain uses TRBV30 and TRBJ2-7; the best D guess is TRBD2, with 6 bases matching. V was cut back by 4 bases and J by 7 bases, leaving a gap of 14 bases between them. The cysteine opens and the phenylalanine closes a CDR3 of 12 amino acids. Solely the CDR3 DNA is kept, with 36 bases framed from the first base. The germline V gene (reference sequence) sets CDR1 to GTSNPN and CDR2 to SVGIG.